These T cell receptor beta chains were read from a single sample in a study of regulatory T cells in long-lasting Graves disease. TCRdb processed the multiplex PCR reads anew with MiXCR; each CDR3 protein has one entry. The data contain over 300,000 distinct CDR3 sequences, roughly a sixth of them singletons. This material consisted of peripheral blood mononuclear cells (PBMCs), taken at new diagnosis, from a patient treated with antithyroid drugs. These TCRs come from a female donor with Graves disease. Both conserved end residues are part of each CDR3. A D gene is named only where the DNA matches it firmly. Not every row has a clone size; where given, it reads once, few, many or a size class.

J	D	length	size	V	CDR3	DNA
TRBJ1-1	NA	14	many	TRBV3-1	CASSQFRGGTEAFF	TGTGCCAGCAGCCAATTCCGGGGGGGCACTGAAGCTTTCTTT
TRBJ2-7	NA	15	many	TRBV7-9	CASSSSGIPPYEQYF	TGTGCCAGCAGTTCCTCAGGGATACCTCCCTACGAGCAGTACTTC
TRBJ2-4	NA	15	NA	TRBV10-3	CAISESNRAKNIQCF	TGTGCCATCAGTGAGTCGAACAGGGCCAAAAACATTCAGTGCTTC
TRBJ1-1	TRBD1	14	many	TRBV2	CASRGDSGNTEAFF	TGTGCCAGCAGGGGGGACAGCGGAAACACTGAAGCTTTCTTT
TRBJ1-4	NA	16	NA	TRBV4-1	CASSQDRKGPREKLFF	TGCGCCAGCAGCCAAGATCGTAAGGGCCCCCGGGAAAAACTGTTTTTT
TRBJ1-1	NA	15	many	TRBV27	CASSLGGGFNTEAFF	TGTGCCAGCAGTTTAGGCGGGGGATTTAACACTGAAGCTTTCTTT
TRBJ2-7	NA	16	many	TRBV7-8	CASSLLVGQSSYEQYF	TGTGCCAGCAGCTTATTAGTTGGGCAGAGCTCCTACGAGCAGTACTTC
TRBJ2-3	NA	18	few	TRBV18	CASSPPVPQLAHKNTQYF	TGTGCCAGCTCACCACCGGTTCCACAACTAGCCCACAAGAATACGCAGTATTTT
TRBJ1-4	NA	14	NA	TRBV28	CASSLLGGNEKLFF	TGTGCCAGCAGTTTGTTGGGGGGGAATGAAAAACTGTTTTTT
TRBJ1-2	TRBD1	14	many	TRBV6-2/TRBV6-3	CASSRDRVGYGYTF	TGTGCCAGCAGTCGAGACAGGGTGGGCTATGGCTACACCTTC
TRBJ1-2	TRBD1	13	NA	TRBV5-1	CASSFGQGDGYTF	TGTGCCAGCAGCTTTGGACAGGGGGATGGCTACACCTTC
TRBJ1-5	NA	20	many	TRBV11-2	CASSLGDRDLRRYSNQPQHF	TGTGCCAGCAGCTTAGGGGACCGGGACCTCAGGCGGTATAGCAATCAGCCCCAGCATTTT
TRBJ2-1	TRBD2	17	NA	TRBV4-1	CASSQDVSSGSFNEQFF	TGTGCCAGCAGCCAAGATGTTTCTAGCGGGAGCTTCAATGAGCAGTTCTTC
TRBJ2-1	TRBD2	18	many	TRBV20-1	CSARDLGLAGGTYNEQFF	TGCAGTGCTAGAGACCTAGGACTAGCGGGAGGGACATACAATGAGCAGTTCTTC
TRBJ2-1	TRBD1	15	many	TRBV19	CASSSFDRAGNEQFF	TGTGCCAGTAGTAGCTTCGACAGGGCGGGCAATGAGCAGTTCTTC
TRBJ2-5	TRBD2	18	many	TRBV14	CASSPLRRTSGLQETQYF	TGTGCCAGCAGCCCACTACGGCGGACTAGCGGGCTTCAAGAGACCCAGTACTTC
TRBJ1-1	NA	15	many	TRBV4-1	CASSQRTGSYTEAFF	TGCGCCAGCAGCCAGAGAACAGGCTCCTACACTGAAGCTTTCTTT
TRBJ2-5	TRBD2	17	few	TRBV5-1	CASSLEASGYPQETQYF	TGCGCCAGCAGCTTGGAGGCTAGCGGGTATCCTCAAGAGACCCAGTACTTC
TRBJ2-2	NA	16	NA	TRBV5-5	CASSLVGFGKPGELFF	TGTGCCAGCAGCTTGGTTGGGTTCGGGAAACCCGGGGAGCTGTTTTTT
TRBJ1-2	NA	14	many	TRBV6-5	CASSYSVRAYGYTF	TGTGCCAGCAGTTACTCGGTCAGGGCCTATGGCTACACCTTC
TRBJ2-2	TRBD1	14	many	TRBV6-1	CASIAGGRTGELFF	TGTGCCAGCATAGCAGGGGGCCGGACCGGGGAGCTGTTTTTT
TRBJ2-1	TRBD1	16	many	TRBV24-1	CATSDLKLLGGGEQFF	TGTGCCACCAGTGATTTGAAGTTGTTAGGGGGCGGTGAGCAGTTCTTC
TRBJ2-1	NA	13	NA	TRBV5-1	CASSTGPMFEQFF	TGCGCCAGCAGCACCGGGCCCATGTTTGAGCAGTTCTTC
TRBJ1-4	NA	17	many	TRBV4-1	CASSQERRTLQNEKLFF	TGCGCCAGCAGCCAAGAACGTAGGACACTTCAAAATGAAAAACTGTTTTTT
TRBJ2-3	TRBD1	15	many	TRBV12-3/TRBV12-4	CASRWDSDPTDTQYF	TGTGCCAGCAGGTGGGACAGCGACCCCACAGATACGCAGTATTTT
TRBJ1-5	NA	13	many	TRBV12-3/TRBV12-4	CASSFGVGQPQHF	TGTGCCAGCAGTTTTGGGGTGGGACAGCCCCAGCATTTT
TRBJ1-2	NA	13	many	TRBV6-1	CASCQPGGHGYTF	TGTGCCAGCTGCCAACCCGGGGGCCATGGCTACACCTTC
TRBJ2-3	TRBD2	16	NA	TRBV4-1	CASSQFSGERTDTQYF	TGCGCCAGCAGCCAATTTAGCGGGGAGCGAACAGATACGCAGTATTTT
TRBJ2-7	NA	15	many	TRBV12-3/TRBV12-4	CASSPGPGSSYEQYF	TGTGCCAGCAGTCCCGGGCCCGGATCCTCCTACGAGCAGTACTTC
TRBJ1-1	NA	13	many	TRBV29-1	CSVEGGLDTEAFF	TGCAGCGTTGAAGGGGGTTTGGACACTGAAGCTTTCTTT
TRBJ1-1	TRBD1	13	NA	TRBV19	CASRQPPGQAAFF	TGTGCCAGTAGACAGCCCCCGGGACAGGCAGCTTTCTTT
TRBJ2-3	TRBD2	14	many	TRBV2	CASIAGALRDTQYF	TGTGCCAGCATAGCGGGAGCGTTGAGGGATACGCAGTATTTT
TRBJ1-2	TRBD1	16	many	TRBV12-3/TRBV12-4	CASSNSDWTGYFGYTF	TGTGCCAGCAGTAACTCCGATTGGACAGGTTATTTTGGCTACACCTTC
TRBJ1-5	NA	14	few	TRBV18	CASADSYSNQPQHF	TGTGCCAGCGCAGACAGTTATAGCAATCAGCCCCAGCATTTT
TRBJ2-7	NA	13	NA	TRBV29-1	CSVDSQSTYEQYF	TGCAGCGTTGACTCCCAGTCAACCTACGAGCAGTACTTC
TRBJ2-1	TRBD2	16	many	TRBV20-1	CSARDQLAGFKNEQFF	TGCAGTGCTAGAGATCAACTAGCGGGATTTAAGAATGAGCAGTTCTTC
TRBJ1-5	TRBD1	18	NA	TRBV6-1	CASTPPRGTGGYNQPQHF	TGTGCCAGCACACCACCGAGAGGGACAGGGGGCTACAATCAGCCCCAGCATTTT
TRBJ2-7	TRBD2	17	many	TRBV6-1	CASSALLSGGTTYEQYF	TGTGCCAGCAGTGCACTTCTCTCGGGAGGTACAACCTACGAGCAGTACTTC
TRBJ2-3	NA	18	few	TRBV9	CASSGSPQGRGGTDTQYF	TGTGCCAGCAGCGGTAGCCCCCAAGGCAGGGGTGGGACAGATACGCAGTATTTT
TRBJ1-1	NA	13	NA	TRBV4-1	CASSQDKYTEAFF	TGCGCCAGCAGCCAAGATAAGTACACTGAAGCTTTCTTT
TRBJ1-6	TRBD1	15	many	TRBV7-2	CASSLVSGGGSPLHF	TGTGCCAGCAGCTTAGTGTCAGGGGGGGGCTCACCCCTCCACTTT
TRBJ2-3	NA	13	many	TRBV7-2	CASSFGNTDTQYF	TGTGCCAGCAGCTTCGGCAACACAGATACGCAGTATTTT
TRBJ2-1	TRBD2	14	many	TRBV7-2	CASSRTRGYNEQFF	TGTGCCAGCAGCAGGACTAGGGGTTACAATGAGCAGTTCTTC
TRBJ2-1	TRBD2	17	many	TRBV29-1	CSVDRDRLAGAYNEQFF	TGCAGCGTTGATCGGGACAGGCTAGCGGGGGCCTACAATGAGCAGTTCTTC
TRBJ1-1	NA	15	many	TRBV2	CASIVETAKNTEAFF	TGTGCCAGCATCGTCGAGACAGCGAAAAACACTGAAGCTTTCTTT
TRBJ2-1	NA	12	NA	TRBV27	CASRHRGYEQFF	TGTGCCAGCAGGCACCGGGGATATGAGCAGTTCTTC
TRBJ2-1	TRBD2	17	many	TRBV7-6	CASSLLPSGSSYNEQFF	TGTGCCAGCAGCTTACTACCTAGCGGGAGCTCCTACAATGAGCAGTTCTTC
TRBJ1-5	TRBD1	17	many	TRBV20-1	CSASLIDREGSNQPQHF	TGCAGTGCTAGCCTTATAGACAGGGAAGGAAGCAATCAGCCCCAGCATTTT
TRBJ2-7	NA	15	few	TRBV5-5	CASSDTRQANYEQYF	TGTGCCAGCAGCGACACGCGGCAGGCCAACTACGAGCAGTACTTC
TRBJ1-3	TRBD1	14	few	TRBV9	CASRQGSSGNTIYF	TGTGCCAGCAGACAGGGGAGCTCTGGAAACACCATATATTTT
TRBJ2-2	NA	16	few	TRBV19	CASSMVPGSFTGELFF	TGTGCCAGTAGTATGGTTCCAGGCTCCTTCACCGGGGAGCTGTTTTTT
TRBJ2-7	TRBD1	14	many	TRBV29-1	CSVGPRQGSHEQYF	TGCAGCGTTGGTCCTCGACAGGGATCCCACGAGCAGTACTTC
TRBJ2-7	TRBD2	13	few	TRBV29-1	CSVETSGSSEQYF	TGCAGCGTTGAGACTAGCGGGAGTTCGGAGCAGTACTTC
TRBJ1-6	NA	15	few	TRBV7-3	CASSLSAGWESPLHF	TGTGCCAGCAGCTTAAGTGCAGGGTGGGAATCACCCCTCCACTTT
TRBJ2-7	TRBD2	17	NA	TRBV12-3/TRBV12-4	CASSSRLLAGGPYEQYF	TGTGCCAGCAGCTCTAGGCTACTAGCGGGAGGGCCGTATGAGCAGTACTTC
TRBJ2-1	TRBD2	16	many	TRBV3-1	CASGGASGNLLNEQFF	TGTGCCAGCGGGGGGGCTAGCGGGAATCTCCTCAATGAGCAGTTCTTC
TRBJ1-6	TRBD1	16	many	TRBV27	CASSPTGGTWNSPLHF	TGTGCCAGCAGTCCTACAGGGGGGACGTGGAATTCACCCCTCCACTTT
TRBJ2-6	NA	15	many	TRBV28	CASSETNSGANVLTF	TGTGCCAGCAGTGAAACAAACTCTGGGGCCAACGTCCTGACTTTC
TRBJ1-5	TRBD1	14	many	TRBV10-3	CAIRGDSSNQPQHF	TGTGCCATCAGGGGGGACAGTAGCAATCAGCCCCAGCATTTT
TRBJ1-1	TRBD1	15	many	TRBV20-1	CSADPDDRGILFSPW	TGCAGTGCCGACCCGGACGACAGGGGAATTCTGTTTAGCCCGTGG